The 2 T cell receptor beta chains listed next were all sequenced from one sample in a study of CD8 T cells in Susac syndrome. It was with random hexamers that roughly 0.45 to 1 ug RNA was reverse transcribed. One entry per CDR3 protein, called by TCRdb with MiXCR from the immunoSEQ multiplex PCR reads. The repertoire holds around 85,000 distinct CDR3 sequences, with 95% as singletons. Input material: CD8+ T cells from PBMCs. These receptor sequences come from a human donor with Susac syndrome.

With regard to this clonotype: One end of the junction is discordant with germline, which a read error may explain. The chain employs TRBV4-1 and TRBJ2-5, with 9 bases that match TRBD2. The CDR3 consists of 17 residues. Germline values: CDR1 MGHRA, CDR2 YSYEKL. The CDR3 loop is CASSQAGLARDWETQYF. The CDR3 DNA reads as TGCGCCAGCAGTCAAGCTGGACTAGCGAGGGATTGGGAGACCCAGTACTTC.

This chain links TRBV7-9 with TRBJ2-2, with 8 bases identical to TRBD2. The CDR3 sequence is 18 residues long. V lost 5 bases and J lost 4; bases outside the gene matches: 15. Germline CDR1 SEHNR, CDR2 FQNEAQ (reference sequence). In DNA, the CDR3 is TGTGCCAGCAGCACCTTGACGGCGGCGGGAGGCTCCACCGGGGAGCTGTTTTTT. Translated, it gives CASSTLTAAGGSTGELFF.